The source of this T cell receptor (beta chain) is a study of identical twins. Study-level findings and limits: Cord blood's abundant beta clonotypes had fewer insertions, unlike memory repertoires.

A universal primer site arose from template switching, and cDNA bore unique molecular identifiers. TCRdb ran MiXCR on the 5' RACE reads and lists one entry per CDR3 protein. The sample shows 640,000 or so distinct CDR3 sequences, around 5.7% of them seen only once. This clonotype was counted many times. What it binds is not known. The receptor comes from a man between 18 and 29 years old in good health. Sequenced: naive T cells sorted from blood.

The CDR3 coding sequence is TGTGCCAGCAGTGGGGTGGGCCAACAAGAGACCCAGTACTTC. Amino acid sequence: CASSGVGQQETQYF. The chain couples TRBV25-1 to TRBJ2-5; D is undetermined. The germline V and J ends were trimmed by 4 bases and 2 bases, with 11 bases remaining between them. The CDR3 runs 14 residues. Germline CDR1 reads MGHDK; CDR2 reads SYGVNS.